This TCR beta chain was sequenced in a study of Ad26.COV2.S vaccination and SARS-CoV-2 variants. The assay was immunoSEQ multiplex PCR, and TCRdb's table has in-frame clones only and misses some. The data show some 300,000 clones, roughly 86% seen once. As to treatment: over 15 received Ad26.COV2.S at low or high dose, single or two shots; 5 received placebo; per-sample allocation not given. Day 63 following the first vaccine or placebo injection was when the samples were taken. Trimming took off 3 bases at V and 4 bases at J, with 22 bases between the two ends. The CDR3 is 16 residues long. Germline CDR1 DFQATT, CDR2 SNEGSKA (reference sequence).

The chain joins TRBV20-1 to TRBJ2-7, with a possible D match to TRBD1 (6 bases). The TCR was taken from a person aged 18-60 years who received the Ad26.COV2.S COVID-19 vaccine or a placebo. Material: peripheral blood, obtained in a trial of Ad26.COV2.S vaccine versus placebo. CDR3 DNA: TGCAGTGCTAGTAACAGACCCATGGGACAACGATACGAGCAGTACTTC. Translated: CSASNRPMGQRYEQYF.